This TCR beta chain was identified in a study of blood T cells in healthy people across ages. Concerning this clonotype: What it binds is not known.

CDR3 length equals 16 residues. V was trimmed by 1 base and J by 5 bases, leaving 17 bases between them. Germline CDR1 and CDR2: SGHTA and FQGNSA. The study, taken as a whole, reports: Using unsorted PBMCs precluded a conclusive naive versus antigen-experienced comparison. Diversity was higher, and naive CD4+ cells more numerous, in long-lived donors than in aged donors. Estimates of total diversity, which came from one million sequenced T cells, were considered to be underestimates.

A J-beta primer mix and a sample-barcoded 5' primer were used in a second PCR of roughly 6 to 11 cycles. The template-switch adaptor was a 5' adaptor with 12 random nucleotides. It tagged each cDNA molecule. Each CDR3 protein is one row after TCRdb ran MiXCR on the 5' RACE reads. Among fewer than 2,000,000 distinct CDR3 sequences listed, roughly 43% were seen once. The receptor's source is a human donor in good health. Sequenced sample: blood. The chain recombines TRBV7-2 with TRBJ2-5; no reliable D call. The CDR3 DNA follows: TGTGCCAGCAGCTTAGATCGAGCGCAACTACAGGAGACCCAGTACTTC. It codes for CASSLDRAQLQETQYF.